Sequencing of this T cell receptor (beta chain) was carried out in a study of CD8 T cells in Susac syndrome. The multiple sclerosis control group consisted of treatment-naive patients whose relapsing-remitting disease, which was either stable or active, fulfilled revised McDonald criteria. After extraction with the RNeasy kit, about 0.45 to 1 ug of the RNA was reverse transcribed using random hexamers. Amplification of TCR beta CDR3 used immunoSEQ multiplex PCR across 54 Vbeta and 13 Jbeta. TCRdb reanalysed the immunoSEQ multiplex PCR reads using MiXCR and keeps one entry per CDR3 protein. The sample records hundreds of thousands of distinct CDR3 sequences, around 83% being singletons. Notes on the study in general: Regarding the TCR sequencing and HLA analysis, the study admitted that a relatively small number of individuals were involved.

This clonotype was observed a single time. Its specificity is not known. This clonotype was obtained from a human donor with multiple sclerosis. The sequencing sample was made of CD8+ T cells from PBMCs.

The CDR3 loop is CASSPGIDYEQYF. CDR3 DNA sequence: TGCGCCAGCAGCCCGGGAATCGACTACGAGCAGTACTTC. V usage is TRBV5-1 and J usage is TRBJ2-7; a weak D match, TRBD2 (5 bases). Trimming shortened V by 4 bases and J by 3 bases, and 11 bases separated the two germline ends. CDR3 length: 13 residues. Germline V gives CDR1 SGHRS, CDR2 YFSETQ.